The 9 T cell receptor beta chains in this list originate from one sample, sequenced in a study of T cells after yellow fever vaccination. TCRdb fed the 5' RACE reads into MiXCR, producing one record per CDR3 protein. Here the sample spans roughly 310,000 distinct CDR3 sequences, more than 8.5% being singletons. The sequencing here drew on PBMCs, taken on the day of the first yellow fever vaccination. These receptors were collected from a man aged 18 to 30 who received the YFV17D yellow fever vaccine.

CDR3 in amino acids: CASSLVSEGDTQYF. CDR3 DNA sequence: TGCGCCAGCAGCTTGGTTTCGGAGGGAGATACGCAGTATTTT. The chain has TRBV5-1 and TRBJ2-3, with D possibly matching TRBD2 (6 bases). V was pared by 0 bases and J by 5 bases, with 10 bases between. The CDR3 sequence is 14 residues long. Germline V gene data show CDR1 as SGHRS and CDR2 as YFSETQ.

This clonotype was seen repeatedly, ten times or more. The chain couples TRBV4-1 to TRBJ2-1; 10 bases map to TRBD1. The germline CDR1 and CDR2 sequences are MGHRA and YSYEKL. There are 19 residues in the CDR3. V lost 1 base to trimming and J lost 4 bases; unmatched junction nucleotides: 13. DNA for the CDR3: TGCGCCAGCAGCCAAGTTTGGGGACAGGGGATCTACGGGTACAATGAGCAGTTCTTC. This sequence encodes CASSQVWGQGIYGYNEQFF.

This clonotype was seen a handful of times. The rearrangement uses TRBV2 and TRBJ1-1; D gene ambiguous. The CDR3 consists of 14 residues. From germline, CDR1 is SNHLY and CDR2 FYNNEI. V shed 8 bases and J shed 3 bases, with 16 bases lying between them. DNA of the CDR3: TGTGCCAGCTCCCGATACACTACCTACACTGAAGCTTTCTTT. Amino acids: CASSRYTTYTEAFF.

A few counts support this clonotype. The J gene is TRBJ2-1, the V gene TRBV12-3 or TRBV12-4, with D tentatively TRBD2 (6 bases). The germline V and J ends were trimmed by 6 bases and 2 bases, with 14 bases remaining between them. The CDR3 contains 15 residues. CDR3 sequence (DNA): TGTGCCAGCAGGGATAGTTGGGGGGCCTACAATGAGCAGTTCTTC. It encodes CASRDSWGAYNEQFF.

Only a few counts were recorded for this clonotype. The chain has TRBV27 and TRBJ2-1, with a possible D match to TRBD1 (6 bases). Trimming removed 2 bases at V and 7 bases at J, with 12 bases between. In germline, CDR1 is MNHEY, CDR2 SMNVEV (reference sequence). The CDR3 covers 14 residues. Here the CDR3 reads CASSLQGPSNEQFF. The CDR3 bases are TGTGCCAGCAGTTTACAGGGGCCCTCGAATGAGCAGTTCTTC.

The V gene is TRBV6-1, the J gene TRBJ1-4; TRBD1 agrees at 11 bases. After removal of 10 bases from V and 8 bases from J, the junction contained 6 bases not matched to a gene. The CDR3 contains 13 residues. The germline CDR1 and CDR2 sequences are MNHNS and SASEGT. The DNA for the CDR3 is TGTGCCACGGGGACAGGGGGTGGAGAAAAACTGTTTTTT. Its protein is CATGTGGGEKLFF.

This clonotype was observed at least ten times. This rearrangement joins TRBV5-5 to TRBJ2-3; the match to TRBD2 covers 8 bases. Trimming at V came to 2 bases and at J to 6 bases, leaving 5 bases not matched to a gene. Germline CDR1 SGHKS, CDR2 YYEKEE (reference sequence). This CDR3 spans 14 amino acids. CDR3 coding DNA: TGTGCCAGCAGCTTTCCGGGGGGGATGGATACGCAGTATTTT. Its translation: CASSFPGGMDTQYF.

The rearrangement joins TRBV20-1 to TRBJ1-1; 7 nucleotides line up with TRBD1. Trimming cost V 2 bases and J 1 base; bases outside gene matches: 4. Germline values: CDR1 DFQATT, CDR2 SNEGSKA (reference sequence). This CDR3 comprises 14 residues. CDR3 loop: CSARWPGGNTEAFF. DNA for the CDR3: TGCAGTGCTAGATGGCCAGGGGGGAACACTGAAGCTTTCTTT.

J is TRBJ2-1 and V is TRBV7-9, with D possibly matching TRBD1 (6 bases). Germline assignment: CDR1 SEHNR and CDR2 FQNEAQ (reference sequence). V was pared by 4 bases and J by 8 bases, with 9 bases between. The CDR3 runs to 12 residues. The CDR3 reads CASSYTGYEQFF. CDR3 bases: TGTGCCAGCAGCTATACAGGGTATGAGCAGTTCTTC.